This entry concerns a single TCR beta chain. The antigen remains undetermined. The sample comes from a study of T cell repertoires in cytomegalovirus infection. Study in general: Evidence of both CMV infection and a matching HLA type came from public TCR beta signatures.

Germline loops: CDR1 MNHEY, CDR2 SVGAGI. V lost 2 bases to trimming and J lost 5 bases, with 7 bases between them. The CDR3 is 13 residues long. Study findings and constraints: Clonotypes of TCR beta that were HLA-C-restricted and CMV-specific dominated the ex vivo response. Summed frequency of shared TCR beta families picked out CMV carriers who also had the relevant HLA.

TCRdb re-analysed the reads in MiXCR, keeping a single row per CDR3 protein. The sample yields 740,000 or so distinct CDR3 sequences, 35% seen once. The receptor's source is a human donor in good health (CMV status not recorded). Some clones in this sample may be carry-over from other donors' samples. What was sequenced was PBMCs. This chain links TRBV6-5 with TRBJ2-1; unclear D gene. This CDR3 is CASSYNGHNEQFF. The CDR3 DNA follows: TGTGCCAGCAGTTACAATGGACACAATGAGCAGTTCTTC.